A single TCR beta chain is shown here with its context. Its antigen is unidentified. The data are from a study of CXCR3-negative and CXCR3-positive naive CD8 T cells. Study observations and caveats: Hydrophobicity of TRB CDR3s was greater in CXCR3-positive naive cells than in CXCR3-negative naive cells.

UMI-tagged TRB cDNA libraries were built via 5' RACE. TCRdb re-called the 5' RACE reads and catalogs CDR3 proteins one per entry, DNA excluded. The sample is made up of 140,000 to 150,000 distinct CDR3 sequences, and the top ten hold 0.25% to 0.3% of it. Sequencing was done on a sample of naive CXCR3+ CD8+ T cells from blood. The subset is: CD45RO-CCR7+CD27+CD95- naive CD8+ T cells expressing CXCR3 (TNR3+). The origin of this receptor is a human donor in good health. Some clones in this sample may be carry-over from other donors' samples.

CDR3 amino acids: CASSLWTGAYTEAFF. The J gene is TRBJ1-1, the V gene TRBV7-2; TCRdb names TRBD1, which stays unverified in the absence of DNA. Germline values: CDR1 SGHTA, CDR2 FQGNSA. The CDR3 sequence is 15 residues long.